Described below is a single T cell receptor beta chain sequence and its context. This clonotype was picked up many times. Its antigen remains unidentified. Base qualities are not provided; no much larger clone lies one nucleotide away. CDR3 length: 12 amino acids, cysteine to phenylalanine. CDR3 DNA is the only sequence kept; it has 36 bases, read in frame from the first base. Trimming takes 4 bases from V and 6 bases from J, and the germline ends sit 6 bases apart. CDR1 SEHNR and CDR2 FQNEAQ are derived from the germline V gene (reference sequence). This entry comes from a study of early T cells in non-severe SARS-CoV-2 infection (dated by TCRdb to about 2021). For the wider study: Because TCR sequencing relied on bulk RNA taken from unsorted whole blood, pairing of alpha and beta chains was not possible.

Set within a cohort of healthcare workers in London, UK, this nested case-control study involved weekly PCR testing of nasopharyngeal swabs along with blood sampling. Healthcare workers were recruited between 23 and 31 March 2020, during the week of the UK lockdown, and were followed weekly for up to about 15 weeks. Results and caveats for the whole study, not just this receptor: VDJdb matching was skewed toward anti-spike CD8 responses, so virus-specific expansions were likely underestimated and private and CD4 specificities were missed.

The library came from 5' RACE. TCRdb lists the instrument as NextSeq 500. In the TCR library protocol, unique molecular identifiers were attached to individual cDNA molecules to correct for PCR bias and sequencing error. Both TCR alpha and beta chains were sequenced, and tight co-correlation was observed between alpha and beta sequence abundances in each sample. The authors processed their data as follows. Decombinator V4 was used to annotate TCR sequences for V gene, J gene and CDR3. TCRs were defined as expanded if a significant change between any two time points was detected under a Poisson model with p below 0.0001. Abundances of TCRs were expressed as counts per million after normalisation to the total number of TCRs sequenced in each sample. TRAV1-2 paired with TRAJ12, TRAJ20 or TRAJ33 defined MAIT TCRs, while TRAV10 paired with TRAJ18 defined iNKT TCRs. VDJdb, accessed on 1 November 2021, was searched for TCRs annotated for CMV, EBV and SARS-CoV-2, and TCRs annotated for more than one antigen were excluded. TCRdb ran its own pipeline on the public reads, namely fastp trimming at Q25 and MiXCR clone calling, and kept in-frame beta chains. Under each unique CDR3 protein, matching rows form one entry showing the most common genes and DNA. These V and J calls are TCRdb output, not the study's own analysis. The sample profile shows 90,000 to 120,000 distinct CDR3 sequences; approximately 12% of them were found once. The ten largest account for about 7.6% of the sample.

This chain is built from TRBV7-9 and TRBJ2-2, with the D gene not clear enough to name. This TCR was recovered from an adult who was a healthcare worker with PCR-confirmed SARS-CoV-2 infection or an uninfected control (not recorded which). The specimen was whole blood. The sequenced DNA is TGTGCCAGCAGCTACCCGCCCGGGGAGCTGTTTTTT. It translates to CASSYPPGELFF.